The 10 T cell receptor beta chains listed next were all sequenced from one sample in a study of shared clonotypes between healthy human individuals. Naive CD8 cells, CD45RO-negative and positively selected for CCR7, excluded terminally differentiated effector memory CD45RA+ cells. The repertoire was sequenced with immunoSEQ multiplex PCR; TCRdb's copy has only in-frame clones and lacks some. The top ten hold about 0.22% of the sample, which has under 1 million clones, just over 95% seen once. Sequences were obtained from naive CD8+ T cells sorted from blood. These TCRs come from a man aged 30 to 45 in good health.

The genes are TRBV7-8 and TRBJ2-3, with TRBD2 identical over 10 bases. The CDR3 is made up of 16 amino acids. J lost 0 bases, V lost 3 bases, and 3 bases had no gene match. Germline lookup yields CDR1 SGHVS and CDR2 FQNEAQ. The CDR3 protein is CASSLTGLASTDTQYF. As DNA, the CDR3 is TGTGCCAGCAGCTTGACGGGACTAGCGAGCACAGATACGCAGTATTTT.

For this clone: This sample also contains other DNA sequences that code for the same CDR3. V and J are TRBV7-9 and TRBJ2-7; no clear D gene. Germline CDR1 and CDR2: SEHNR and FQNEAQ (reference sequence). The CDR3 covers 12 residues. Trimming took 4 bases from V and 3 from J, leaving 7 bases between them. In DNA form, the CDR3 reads TGTGCCAGCAGCTCCGGTCTCTACGAGCAGTACTTC. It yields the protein CASSSGLYEQYF.

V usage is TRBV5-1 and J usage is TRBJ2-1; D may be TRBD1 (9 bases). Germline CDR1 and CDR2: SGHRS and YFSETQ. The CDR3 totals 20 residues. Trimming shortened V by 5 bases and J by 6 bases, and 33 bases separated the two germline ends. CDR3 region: CASSYPRDRDTGTRPNEQFF. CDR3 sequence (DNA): TGCGCCAGCAGTTACCCCCGGGACAGGGATACCGGGACTAGACCCAATGAGCAGTTCTTC.

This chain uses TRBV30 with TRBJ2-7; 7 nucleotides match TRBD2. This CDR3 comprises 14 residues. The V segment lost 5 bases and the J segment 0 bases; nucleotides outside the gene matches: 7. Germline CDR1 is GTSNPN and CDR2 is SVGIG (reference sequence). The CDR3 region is CAWGHPGGSYEQYF. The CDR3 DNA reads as TGTGCCTGGGGTCATCCGGGGGGCTCCTACGAGCAGTACTTC.

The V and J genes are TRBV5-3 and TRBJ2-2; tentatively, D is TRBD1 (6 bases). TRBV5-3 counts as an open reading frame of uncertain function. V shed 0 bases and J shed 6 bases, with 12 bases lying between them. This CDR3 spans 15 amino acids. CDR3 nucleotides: TGTGCCAGAAGCTTGGGACTAACAGGGTCCGGGGAGCTGTTTTTT. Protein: CARSLGLTGSGELFF.

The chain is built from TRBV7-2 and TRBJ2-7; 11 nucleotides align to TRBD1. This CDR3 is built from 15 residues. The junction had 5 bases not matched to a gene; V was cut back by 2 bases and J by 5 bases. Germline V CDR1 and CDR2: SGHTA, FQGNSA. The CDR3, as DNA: TGTGCCAGCAGCTTATGGGACAGGGGGTTCGACGAGCAGTACTTC. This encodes CASSLWDRGFDEQYF.

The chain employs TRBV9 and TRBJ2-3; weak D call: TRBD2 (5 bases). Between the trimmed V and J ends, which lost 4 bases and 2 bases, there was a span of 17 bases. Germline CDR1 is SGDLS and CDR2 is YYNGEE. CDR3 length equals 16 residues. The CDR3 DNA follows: TGTGCCAGCAGCCCGCGAAGTGGGGAGCACACAGATACGCAGTATTTT. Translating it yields CASSPRSGEHTDTQYF.

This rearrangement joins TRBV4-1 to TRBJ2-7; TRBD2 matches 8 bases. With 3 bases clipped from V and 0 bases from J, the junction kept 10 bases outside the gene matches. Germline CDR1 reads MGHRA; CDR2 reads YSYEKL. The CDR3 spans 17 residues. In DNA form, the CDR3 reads TGCGCCAGCAGCCACCTAACCGGGGGGGGTGCCTCCTACGAGCAGTACTTC. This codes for CASSHLTGGGASYEQYF.

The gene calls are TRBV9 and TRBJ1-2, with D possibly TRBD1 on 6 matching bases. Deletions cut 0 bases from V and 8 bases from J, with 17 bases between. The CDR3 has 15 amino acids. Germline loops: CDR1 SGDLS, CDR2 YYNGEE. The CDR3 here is CASSVDGTPGLGYTF. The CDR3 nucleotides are TGTGCCAGCAGCGTAGACGGGACACCGGGTCTGGGCTACACCTTC.

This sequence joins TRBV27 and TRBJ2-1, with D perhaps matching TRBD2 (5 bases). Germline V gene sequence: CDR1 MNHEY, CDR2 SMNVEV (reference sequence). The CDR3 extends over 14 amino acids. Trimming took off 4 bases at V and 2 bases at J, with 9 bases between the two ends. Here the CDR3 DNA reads TGTGCCAGCAGTTCCGAGGGCCCCTACAATGAGCAGTTCTTC. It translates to CASSSEGPYNEQFF.